The TCR beta chain under discussion was sequenced for a study of OX40 agonist ivuxolimab in advanced cancers. As for the study more broadly: Ivuxolimab, which targeted the costimulatory receptor OX40 (CD134), was an agonistic, fully human IgG2 monoclonal antibody. The paper covers the monotherapy dose-escalation part of the phase I ivuxolimab trial, which included N = 52 patients. Intravenous ivuxolimab was administered to patients every 2 weeks at six dose levels: 0.01, 0.1, 0.3, 1.5, 3 and 10 mg/kg. The point of sequencing TCRbeta in the periphery was to test whether ivuxolimab changed TCR sequence diversity and drove clonal T-cell expansion. Partial responses were achieved by three dose-escalation patients, of whom one had hepatocellular carcinoma and two had cutaneous melanoma. Of the roughly 52 dose-escalation patients, hepatocellular carcinoma was present in about 20, melanoma in some 15, renal cell carcinoma in 9 and head and neck cancer in 9. The dose-escalation cohort was around 84% male with a mean age of about 54 years, ranging from 23 to 79. Prior anti-PD-1, anti-PD-L1 or anti-CTLA-4 therapy was permitted, and checkpoint inhibitors had been received by less than 45% of dose-escalation patients.

On the study overall, not on this receptor specifically: In the 0.1-3.0 mg/kg groups, partial responders were among the patients with the lowest normalized peripheral clonal expansion, particularly in CD8+ T cells. After ivuxolimab, expanded clones were on average more numerous among CD8+ T cells than among CD4+ T cells. At doses of 0.1 to 3.0 mg/kg, clonal expansion of both CD4+ and CD8+ T cells in blood was seen between baseline and week 6. Antigen specificity was not determined for the clonally expanded peripheral T cells. Low levels of normalized T-cell clonal expansion were also seen in some patients who did not respond.

Patients with autoimmune disease history or receiving systemic immunosuppression were excluded from the trial. Peripheral blood for TCR sequencing was collected from all dose cohorts at baseline, on cycle 4 day 1, and on cycle 7 day 1. Samples were obtained from an open-label, multicenter, first-in-human phase I dose-escalation trial of ivuxolimab. The trial enrolled adults with locally advanced or metastatic head and neck squamous cell, hepatocellular, melanoma or renal cell carcinoma. Before TCR sequencing, CD4+ T cells and CD8+ T cells were sorted from peripheral blood as separate populations. This clone was counted a few times. Its antigen remains unidentified. Per-base quality was not reported, and no clone a single base away is much larger than it. For sequencing of the TCRbeta CDR3 region, genomic DNA was extracted from the sorted cells. TCRbeta CDR3 regions were sequenced using the immunoSEQ Assay. Imported from immuneACCESS, the table was reduced by TCRdb to in-frame sequences with V and J called. These copies leave out some clones; in studies compared against another copy, an unresolved V gene accounts for under half, and the cause of the remainder is not known. Counted in this sample were 67,000 or so clones; approximately 90% of them appeared once. The ten largest clones capture around 0.97% of the sample.

Cut back by 5 bases and 6 bases, the V and J ends lie 10 bases apart. The CDR1 and CDR2 encoded by the germline V gene (reference sequence) are GTSNPN and SVGIG. Spanning cysteine to phenylalanine, the CDR3 consists of 12 amino acids. The sequence is cut down to CDR3 DNA, 36 bases in frame from base 1. The sequencing here drew on CD4+ or CD8+ T cells sorted from blood, taken in a trial of the OX40 agonist ivuxolimab. The receptor was derived from an adult with an advanced solid tumor such as melanoma, head and neck, liver or kidney cancer. The receptor chain draws on TRBV30 and TRBJ2-2; confidence is insufficient to name the D gene. This receptor carries the CDR3 CAWADRPGELFF. The DNA is TGTGCCTGGGCGGACCGGCCCGGGGAGCTGTTTTTT.